The clone carrying this TCR beta chain occurred a few times. The sample originates from a study of breast tumors, draining lymph nodes, adjacent tissues. One entry per CDR3 protein results from TCRdb running MiXCR on the multiplex PCR reads. The sample includes under 150,000 distinct CDR3 sequences, less than 25% of them seen just once. Trimming shortened V by 0 bases and J by 0 bases, and 12 bases separated the two germline ends. Per germline, CDR1 MNHEY and CDR2 SMNVEV (reference sequence). The CDR3 sequence is 17 residues long. Breast cancer patients provided tissue from their axillary draining lymph nodes.

Material for sequencing was axillary lymph node tissue. The receptor comes from a female donor with breast cancer. Some clones in this sample may be carry-over from other donors' samples. The rearrangement links TRBV27 to TRBJ1-5; no reliable D call. CDR3 protein: CASSLSAWGYSNQPQHF. The CDR3 nucleotides read TGTGCCAGCAGTTTATCGGCGTGGGGATATAGCAATCAGCCCCAGCATTTT.